These 3 T cell receptor beta chains were sequenced from one sample in a study of blood T cell repertoires in COVID-19. The assay was immunoSEQ multiplex PCR, and TCRdb's table has in-frame clones only and misses some. Of under 300,000 clones listed, approximately 86% were seen once; the top ten hold roughly 13%. Input material: peripheral blood. All receptors derive from a woman aged 70-85 years with COVID-19, enrolled during active disease.

This rearrangement joins TRBV10-1 to TRBJ2-1; TRBD2 aligns across 9 bases. V gave up 5 bases and J gave up 7 bases; unmatched junction bases: 9. The length of the CDR3 is 15 residues. Germline V lookup: CDR1 WNHNN, CDR2 SYGVQD (reference sequence). The CDR3 DNA follows: TGCGCCAGCAGTCAGGAGGGACTAGCAGGGAATGAGCAGTTCTTC. It yields the protein CASSQEGLAGNEQFF.

This chain joins TRBV4-1 and TRBJ1-2; a possible D gene is TRBD1 (5 bases). The length of the CDR3 is 16 residues. The V end was cut by 0 bases, the J end by 6 bases, with 17 bases between. Germline assignment: CDR1 MGHRA and CDR2 YSYEKL. As DNA, the CDR3 is TGCGCCAGCAGCCAAGATTTATCCTCGACAGCTCATGGCTACACCTTC. Translated: CASSQDLSSTAHGYTF.

This chain links TRBV27 with TRBJ2-1; D unresolved. CDR1 is MNHEY, CDR2 SMNVEV, per germline (reference sequence). V gave up 3 bases and J gave up 6 bases, with 12 bases separating them. This CDR3 is built from 14 residues. CDR3 region: CASSFSNSGNEQFF. The DNA of the CDR3 is TGTGCCAGCAGTTTTTCTAATTCGGGCAATGAGCAGTTCTTC.